Listed here are 10 T cell receptor beta chains from one sample, sequenced in a study of T cell responses to AZD1222 COVID-19 vaccine. The protocol was immunoSEQ multiplex PCR, while the TCRdb copy is restricted to in-frame clones and leaves out a portion. The data hold around 120,000 clones, with around nine tenths observed a single time. This sample comprised peripheral blood, obtained on day 0 of AZD1222 vaccination. The receptors originated from an adult in good health.

This rearrangement joins TRBV19 to TRBJ2-1; tentative D call: TRBD2 (7 bases). Germline V gene sequence: CDR1 LNHDA, CDR2 SQIVND (reference sequence). The CDR3 runs to 17 residues. The germline V and J ends were trimmed by 6 bases and 2 bases, with 20 bases remaining between them. The CDR3 spells CASSPSAPGGPYNEQFF. In nucleotides, the CDR3 is TGTGCCAGTAGCCCTTCTGCGCCGGGGGGCCCCTACAATGAGCAGTTCTTC. The full variable domain, completed using reference TRBV19 and TRBJ2-1, is DGGITQSPKYLFRKEGQNVTLSCEQNLNHDAMYWYRQDPGQGLRLIYYSQIVNDFQKGDIAEGYSVSREKKESFPLTVTSAQKNPTAFYLCASSPSAPGGPYNEQFFGPGTRLTVL.

The chain links TRBV19 to TRBJ2-7; TRBD1 agrees at 12 bases. This CDR3 is 16 amino acids long. Germline-derived CDR1 and CDR2 are LNHDA and SQIVND (reference sequence). The ends lost 5 bases at V and 3 bases at J; junction bases unmatched: 8. The CDR3 reads CASSDPGTGGDYEQYF. DNA for the CDR3: TGTGCCAGTAGTGACCCCGGGACAGGGGGCGACTACGAGCAGTACTTC.

Here the CDR3 DNA reads TGTGCCAGCAGCGTGAGGCTCGGCGCTGAAGCTTTCTTT. Translated: CASSVRLGAEAFF. This sequence joins TRBV9 and TRBJ1-1; the D is unclear. The germline V gene has CDR1 SGDLS and CDR2 YYNGEE. Trimming left V 2 bases short and J 6 bases short, with 11 bases between. The CDR3 is made up of 13 amino acids. Full variable domain (rest looked up from reference TRBV9 and TRBJ1-1): DSGVTQTPKHLITATGQRVTLRCSPRSGDLSVYWYQQSLDQGLQFLIQYYNGEERAKGNILERFSAQQFPDLHSELNLSSLELGDSALYFCASSVRLGAEAFFGQGTRLTVV.

This chain uses TRBV5-4 with TRBJ2-3, with no clear D. The V and J ends lost 6 bases and 4 bases respectively, with 9 bases between them. Looked up from germline, CDR1 is SGHNT and CDR2 is YYREEE (reference sequence). The CDR3 is made up of 12 amino acids. The CDR3 coding sequence is TGTGCCAGCACAACATTTGCAGATACGCAGTATTTT. Translating it yields CASTTFADTQYF.

The rearrangement links TRBV5-1 to TRBJ2-3, with unresolved D. The germline V gene encodes CDR1 SGHRS and CDR2 YFSETQ. This CDR3 spans 16 amino acids. Trimming left V 0 bases short and J 1 base short, with 12 bases between. In DNA, the CDR3 is TGCGCCAGCAGCTTGGTGCCAGACCTACGCACAGATACGCAGTATTTT. This encodes CASSLVPDLRTDTQYF.

The chain recombines TRBV12-5 with TRBJ1-4; D remains unclear. Per the germline V gene, CDR1 is LGHNT and CDR2 is FRNRAP. This CDR3 contains 19 residues. V gave up 0 bases and J gave up 0 bases, with 17 bases separating them. The CDR3 spells CASGLVLKGNLATNEKLFF. CDR3 in DNA: TGTGCTAGTGGTTTGGTCTTAAAAGGGAACCTCGCAACTAATGAAAAACTGTTTTTT.

This clone came up once. The genes are TRBV27 and TRBJ2-3; the match to TRBD2 covers 11 bases. The CDR3 totals 15 residues. Germline V gene sequence: CDR1 MNHEY, CDR2 SMNVEV (reference sequence). The V gene end was trimmed by 5 bases and the J gene end by 5 bases; junction bases not matched to a gene: 6. CDR3: CASSAGTSGLDTQYF. The CDR3 DNA is TGTGCCAGCAGTGCCGGGACTAGCGGATTAGATACGCAGTATTTT.

This clone was detected once. The chain carries TRBV5-6 and TRBJ2-1, with a tentative D call TRBD2 (6 bases). CDR3 length equals 15 residues. From germline, CDR1 is SGHDT and CDR2 YYEEEE. The V end was cut by 3 bases, the J end by 4 bases, with 14 bases between. Here the CDR3 DNA reads TGTGCCAGCAGCTCCTCGGGACTTCGATACAATGAGCAGTTCTTC. The encoded protein is CASSSSGLRYNEQFF.

The chain joins TRBV7-9 to TRBJ2-7, with 10 bases aligning to TRBD2. CDR3 length equals 16 residues. V dropped 5 bases and J dropped 1; count of bases not matched to a gene: 8. From germline, CDR1 is SEHNR and CDR2 FQNEAQ (reference sequence). DNA for the CDR3: TGTGCCAGCAGCCCTCCGGGACTAGCGATTTCCTACGAGCAGTACTTC. This codes for CASSPPGLAISYEQYF. The full variable domain, with the rest looked up from reference TRBV7-9 and TRBJ2-7, is DTGVSQNPRHKITKRGQNVTFRCDPISEHNRLYWYRQTLGQGPEFLTYFQNEAQLEKSRLLSDRFSAERPKGSFSTLEIQRTEQGDSAMYLCASSPPGLAISYEQYFGPGTRLTVT.

This clone was counted a single time. The J gene is TRBJ2-3, the V gene TRBV7-2; D remains ambiguous. This CDR3 spans 15 amino acids. The V end was cut by 1 base, the J end by 10 bases, with 18 bases between. In germline, CDR1 is SGHTA, CDR2 FQGNSA. The CDR3: CASSLVAVYSGPQYF. The CDR3 DNA reads as TGTGCCAGCAGCTTAGTGGCGGTATACTCTGGGCCGCAGTATTTT. The complete variable domain, with remaining parts taken from reference TRBV7-2 and TRBJ2-3, reads GAGVSQSPSNKVTEKGKDVELRCDPISGHTALYWYRQSLGQGLEFLIYFQGNSAPDKSGLPSDRFSAERTGGSVSTLTIQRTQQEDSAVYLCASSLVAVYSGPQYFGPGTRLTVL.